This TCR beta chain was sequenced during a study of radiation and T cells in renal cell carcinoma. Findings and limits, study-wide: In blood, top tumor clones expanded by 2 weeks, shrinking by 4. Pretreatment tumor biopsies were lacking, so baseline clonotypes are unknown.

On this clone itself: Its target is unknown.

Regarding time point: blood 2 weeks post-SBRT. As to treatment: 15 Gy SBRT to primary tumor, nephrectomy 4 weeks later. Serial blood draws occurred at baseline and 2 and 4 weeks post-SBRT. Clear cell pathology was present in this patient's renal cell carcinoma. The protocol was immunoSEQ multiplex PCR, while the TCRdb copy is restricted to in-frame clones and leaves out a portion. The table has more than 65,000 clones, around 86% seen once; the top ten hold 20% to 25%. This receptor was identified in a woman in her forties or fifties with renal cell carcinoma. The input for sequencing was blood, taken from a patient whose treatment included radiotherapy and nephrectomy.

The CDR3 sequence is CASSYRRVGGLRDQYF. The DNA of the CDR3 is TGTGCCAGCAGTTACAGAAGGGTAGGGGGGTTAAGAGACCAGTACTTC. The rearrangement joins TRBV6-5 to TRBJ2-5; D might be TRBD1 or TRBD2, each matching 6 bases. The CDR3 consists of 16 residues. The germline CDR1 and CDR2 sequences are MNHEY and SVGAGI. Trimming took off 2 bases at V and 10 bases at J, with 23 bases between the two ends.